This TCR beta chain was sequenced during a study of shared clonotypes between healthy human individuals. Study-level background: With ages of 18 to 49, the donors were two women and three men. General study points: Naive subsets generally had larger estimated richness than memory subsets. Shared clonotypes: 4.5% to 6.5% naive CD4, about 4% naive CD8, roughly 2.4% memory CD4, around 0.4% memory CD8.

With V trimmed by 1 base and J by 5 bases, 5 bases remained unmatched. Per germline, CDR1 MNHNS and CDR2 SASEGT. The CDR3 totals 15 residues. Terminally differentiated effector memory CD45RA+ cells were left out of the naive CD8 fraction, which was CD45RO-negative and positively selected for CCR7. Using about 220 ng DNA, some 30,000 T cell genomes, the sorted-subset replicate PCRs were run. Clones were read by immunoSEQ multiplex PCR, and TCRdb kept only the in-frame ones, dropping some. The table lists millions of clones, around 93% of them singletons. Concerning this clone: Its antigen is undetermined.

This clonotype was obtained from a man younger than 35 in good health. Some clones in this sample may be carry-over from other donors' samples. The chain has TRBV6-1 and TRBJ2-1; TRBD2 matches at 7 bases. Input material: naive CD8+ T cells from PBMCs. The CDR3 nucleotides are TGTGCCAGCAGTGAAGTCTGGACTAGAGACAATGAGCAGTTCTTC. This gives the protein CASSEVWTRDNEQFF.